These 28 T cell receptor beta chains were sequenced from one sample in a study of T cells expressing NK-cell markers. Reanalyzing the 5' RACE reads, TCRdb keeps one entry per CDR3 protein, without DNA. Here the sample table reports some 150,000 distinct CDR3 sequences. Sequencing input: blood T cells: a sorted CD56 or NKG2C T cell subset, CD4+ or CD8+ T cells, or bulk PBMC T cells (not recorded which). Receptors were obtained from a man between 18 and 35 years old in good health.

This rearrangement joins TRBV27 to TRBJ2-7; TCRdb names TRBD2, which stays unverified in the absence of DNA. The CDR3 extends over 15 amino acids. The germline V gene has CDR1 MNHEY and CDR2 SMNVEV (reference sequence). The CDR3 loop reads CASPTPGLLAYEQYF.

This chain connects TRBV15 to TRBJ2-7; TCRdb indicates TRBD1, and absent DNA this call remains unverified. The CDR3 is 15 residues long. Germline values: CDR1 LNHNV, CDR2 YYDKDF (reference sequence). CDR3 protein: CATSRGRTGSYEQYF.

V usage is TRBV6-2 or TRBV6-3 and J usage is TRBJ2-7; TCRdb names TRBD2, which stays unverified in the absence of DNA. Per the germline V gene, CDR1 is MNHEY and CDR2 is SVGEGT. The CDR3 totals 20 residues. The CDR3 loop reads CASSYSGLAQGTSGSYEQYF.

The genes are TRBV7-9 and TRBJ2-3; TCRdb's D gene call, TRBD1, goes unchecked for lack of DNA. Germline CDR1 SEHNR, CDR2 FQNEAQ (reference sequence). The CDR3 contains 15 residues. This CDR3 reads CASSWLLGVPDTQYF.

The CDR3: CATSDPGPNTEAFF. This chain uses TRBV24-1 with TRBJ1-1. Looked up from germline, CDR1 is KGHDR and CDR2 is SFDVKD. The CDR3 sequence is 14 residues long.

The V and J genes are TRBV29-1 and TRBJ1-1; the D call from TCRdb, TRBD1, cannot be confirmed without DNA. The CDR3 runs 15 residues. Per the germline V gene, CDR1 is SQVTM and CDR2 is ANQGSEA. The CDR3 region is CSVEVRTERGTEAFF.

CDR3 amino acids: CSVGRGVLAGGLQGQETQYF. The chain is built from TRBV29-1 and TRBJ2-5; TCRdb's D gene call, TRBD2, goes unchecked for lack of DNA. This CDR3 spans 20 amino acids. The germline V gene encodes CDR1 SQVTM and CDR2 ANQGSEA.

The chain employs TRBV7-8 and TRBJ2-7; no DNA is available, so the TRBD1 call from TCRdb remains unchecked. This CDR3 has 15 amino acids. CDR1 is SGHVS and CDR2 is FQNEAQ in the germline V gene. CDR3 protein: CASSSTQGRSYEQYF.

This chain uses TRBV6-2 or TRBV6-3 with TRBJ2-1. The CDR3 spans 13 residues. Germline-derived CDR1 and CDR2 are MNHEY and SVGEGT. This CDR3 is CASSETRSNEQFF.

V usage is TRBV14 and J usage is TRBJ2-1; absent DNA, TCRdb's TRBD1 call cannot be checked. The CDR3 extends over 13 amino acids. Germline CDR1 and CDR2: SGHDN and FVKESK. This CDR3 reads CASSSWTGDEQFF.

V is TRBV9 and J is TRBJ2-5; TCRdb calls TRBD1, which cannot be checked without DNA. Germline lookup yields CDR1 SGDLS and CDR2 YYNGEE. The CDR3 extends over 15 amino acids. CDR3 sequence: CASSRETGDIETQYF. The whole variable domain, filled in from reference TRBV9 and TRBJ2-5, reads DSGVTQTPKHLITATGQRVTLRCSPRSGDLSVYWYQQSLDQGLQFLIQYYNGEERAKGNILERFSAQQFPDLHSELNLSSLELGDSALYFCASSRETGDIETQYFGPGTRLLVL.

The chain has TRBV9 and TRBJ1-1; TCRdb's D call, TRBD1, is unchecked because there is no DNA. Germline assignment: CDR1 SGDLS and CDR2 YYNGEE. This CDR3 is built from 15 residues. The CDR3 here is CASSQQQGGNTEAFF.

The chain employs TRBV4-2 and TRBJ2-2; TCRdb proposes TRBD2, but this gene call is untestable without DNA. This CDR3 comprises 18 residues. Germline values: CDR1 LGHNA, CDR2 YNFKEQ. CDR3 in amino acids: CASSQGLAGGTNTGELFF.

The gene calls are TRBV5-5 and TRBJ2-1; lacking DNA, the TRBD2 call made by TCRdb goes unchecked. CDR1 and CDR2 from the germline V gene are SGHKS and YYEKEE (reference sequence). This CDR3 is 12 amino acids long. This CDR3 is CASSFRVYEQFF.

V usage is TRBV12-3 or TRBV12-4 and J usage is TRBJ1-5; the D call from TCRdb, TRBD1, cannot be confirmed without DNA. There are 15 residues in the CDR3. The CDR3 reads CASSGRGIYNQPQHF.

The genes are TRBV12-3 or TRBV12-4 and TRBJ1-4. This CDR3 spans 13 amino acids. The CDR3 is CASSFPLNEKLFF.

V gene TRBV7-6 combines with J gene TRBJ2-1; TCRdb's D call of TRBD2 is untestable without DNA. This CDR3 comprises 16 residues. Germline CDR1 reads SGHVS; CDR2 reads FNYEAQ. CDR3: CASSQWTSGRAYEQFF.

The rearrangement joins TRBV14 to TRBJ2-1; TCRdb selects TRBD2, and the lack of DNA leaves this call unchecked. CDR1 and CDR2 from the germline V gene are SGHDN and FVKESK. The CDR3 extends over 13 amino acids. The CDR3 loop is CASSMGRYNEQFF.

The V and J genes are TRBV4-1 and TRBJ2-7; TCRdb proposes TRBD1, but this gene call is untestable without DNA. There are 13 residues in the CDR3. Germline CDR1 is MGHRA and CDR2 is YSYEKL. The CDR3 region is CASSRPGDHEQYF.

The V and J genes are TRBV29-1 and TRBJ1-1. From germline, CDR1 is SQVTM and CDR2 ANQGSEA. The CDR3 has 13 residues. CDR3 region: CSVEEAGNAEAFF.

This chain links TRBV6-2 or TRBV6-3 with TRBJ2-1; no DNA is available, so the TRBD1 call from TCRdb remains unchecked. This CDR3 has 13 amino acids. Germline values: CDR1 MNHEY, CDR2 SVGEGT. Here the CDR3 reads CASTRDSIYEQFF.

This chain uses TRBV27 with TRBJ2-5; without DNA, the TCRdb call of TRBD1 cannot be checked. Looked up from germline, CDR1 is MNHEY and CDR2 is SMNVEV (reference sequence). This CDR3 comprises 17 residues. CDR3 loop: CASSLAAVGALQETQYF.

The chain carries TRBV7-8 and TRBJ2-4; TCRdb's D gene call, TRBD1, goes unchecked for lack of DNA. The CDR3 totals 15 residues. Germline assignment: CDR1 SGHVS and CDR2 FQNEAQ. The CDR3: CASSSPGQDKNIQYF.

This chain uses TRBV7-9 with TRBJ2-5; TCRdb names TRBD2, which stays unverified in the absence of DNA. This CDR3 region has 15 residues. Germline CDR1 is SEHNR and CDR2 is FQNEAQ (reference sequence). The CDR3 spells CASSLPSGRGETQYF. Complete variable domain (other parts from reference TRBV7-9 and TRBJ2-5): DTGVSQNPRHKITKRGQNVTFRCDPISEHNRLYWYRQTLGQGPEFLTYFQNEAQLEKSRLLSDRFSAERPKGSFSTLEIQRTEQGDSAMYLCASSLPSGRGETQYFGPGTRLLVL.

The V gene is TRBV29-1, the J gene TRBJ2-5; TCRdb proposes TRBD1, but this gene call is untestable without DNA. This CDR3 is 17 amino acids long. The germline V gene has CDR1 SQVTM and CDR2 ANQGSEA. The CDR3 loop reads CSVGGHGAAARQETQYF.

The chain is built from TRBV30 and TRBJ2-3. There are 15 residues in the CDR3. CDR1 is GTSNPN and CDR2 is SVGIG in the germline V gene (reference sequence). The CDR3 region is CAWSVLRPSTDTQYF.

V usage is TRBV7-9 and J usage is TRBJ2-5; lacking DNA, the TRBD1 call made by TCRdb goes unchecked. The CDR3 has 15 residues. Germline CDR1 SEHNR, CDR2 FQNEAQ (reference sequence). CDR3 residues: CASSPSRDAQETQYF.

The chain employs TRBV29-1 and TRBJ1-2; without DNA, the TCRdb call of TRBD1 cannot be checked. CDR1 SQVTM and CDR2 ANQGSEA come from the germline V gene. The CDR3 totals 13 residues. The CDR3 region is CSVELRVSYGYTF.